This entry lists 2 T cell receptor beta chains sequenced from one sample in a study of T cells in Graves' hyperthyroidism and ophthalmopathy. TCR beta CDR3 sequences were amplified from RNA transcripts. RT-PCR in the first round (using the HTBI primer set) targeted the TCR CDR3. Via MiXCR, TCRdb re-called the multiplex PCR reads, giving one row per CDR3 protein. The top ten clones hold under 8% of a sample with some 560,000 distinct CDR3 sequences, 15% to 18% of them seen once. Specimen: blood. The receptors here all came from a woman aged 25 to 39 with Graves' hyperthyroidism.

This clonotype was recorded many times. The rearrangement links TRBV18 to TRBJ2-3; D is ambiguous. Per the germline V gene, CDR1 is KGHSH and CDR2 is LQKENI. V was pared by 2 bases and J by 4 bases, with 7 bases between. The CDR3 is made up of 13 amino acids. CDR3 amino acids: CASSPGEADTQYF. The CDR3 nucleotides read TGTGCCAGCTCACCAGGCGAAGCAGATACGCAGTATTTT.

In its sample, this clonotype was seen many times. The chain couples TRBV7-2 to TRBJ2-7; 15 nucleotides align to TRBD2. Germline-derived CDR1 and CDR2 are SGHTA and FQGNSA. V was clipped by 4 bases and J by 4 bases; unmatched bases: 5. This CDR3 contains 16 residues. CDR3 bases: TGTGCCAGCAGCTGGGGACTAGCGGGAGGTAAATACGAGCAGTACTTC. Translating gives CASSWGLAGGKYEQYF.